Below are 25 T cell receptor beta chains sequenced from a single sample in a study of T cell responses to AZD1222 COVID-19 vaccine. Data came from immunoSEQ multiplex PCR; TCRdb stores just in-frame clones and leaves some out. The table includes some 55,000 clones, 87% detected once. Material: peripheral blood, obtained on day 0 of AZD1222 vaccination. Receptors were obtained from an adult in good health.

V usage is TRBV9 and J usage is TRBJ2-3; D ambiguous. V gave up 0 bases and J gave up 6 bases, with 11 bases separating them. Germline loops: CDR1 SGDLS, CDR2 YYNGEE. The CDR3 covers 14 residues. CDR3 DNA: TGTGCCAGCAGCGTAGGGCTAGTGGCGGATACGCAGTATTTT. Amino acids: CASSVGLVADTQYF.

The chain employs TRBV7-6 and TRBJ2-3, with D perhaps matching TRBD1 (6 bases). CDR3 length: 16 amino acids. Germline V gene data show CDR1 as SGHVS and CDR2 as FNYEAQ. The V and J ends lost 5 bases and 7 bases respectively, with 22 bases between them. The CDR3 DNA is TGTGCCAGCAGCCCAATACAGGGCCAACTCCTGTATACGCAGTATTTT. Translating it yields CASSPIQGQLLYTQYF.

The chain uses TRBV7-6 and TRBJ2-5, with 9 positions matching TRBD1. This CDR3 spans 15 amino acids. Germline CDR1 SGHVS, CDR2 FNYEAQ. J was trimmed by 4 bases and V by 3 bases; bases with no gene match: 6. The CDR3, as DNA: TGTGCCAGCAGCTTTGTCCAGGACAGGGGAGAGACCCAGTACTTC. Its translation: CASSFVQDRGETQYF.

This chain connects TRBV6-5 to TRBJ2-2; a weak D match, TRBD1 (5 bases). V lost 7 bases and J lost 2, with 11 bases in between. Germline loops: CDR1 MNHEY, CDR2 SVGAGI. This CDR3 comprises 14 residues. In nucleotides, the CDR3 is TGTGCCAGCAAACGTGGACAAAACACCGGGGAGCTGTTTTTT. Protein sequence: CASKRGQNTGELFF.

The genes are TRBV5-4 and TRBJ1-1; possible D gene TRBD1, 5 bases. Trimming pared 4 bases from V and 7 bases from J, leaving 14 bases between. CDR1 SGHNT and CDR2 YYREEE come from the germline V gene (reference sequence). The CDR3 contains 13 residues. This CDR3 reads CASSPGFDDEAFF. The CDR3 DNA is TGTGCCAGCAGCCCAGGGTTTGATGATGAAGCTTTCTTT.

V usage is TRBV15 and J usage is TRBJ1-6; D uncertain. The V and J ends lost 0 bases and 8 bases respectively, with 2 bases between them. Germline CDR1 and CDR2: LNHNV and YYDKDF (reference sequence). CDR3 length equals 12 residues. CDR3 coding DNA: TGTGCCACCAGCAGAGATCATTCACCCCTCCACTTT. Protein sequence: CATSRDHSPLHF.

V gene TRBV5-4 combines with J gene TRBJ1-4, with 7 bases matching TRBD1. The CDR3 runs to 14 residues. The V gene's germline CDR1 is SGHNT and CDR2 YYREEE (reference sequence). Losses at the gene ends were 1 base for V and 6 bases for J; bases not matched to a gene: 3. DNA for the CDR3: TGTGCCAGCAGCTTGAAGGGGGCCCATGAAAAACTGTTTTTT. This encodes CASSLKGAHEKLFF.

There are a few counts of this clone. V usage is TRBV7-2 and J usage is TRBJ1-2; D is undetermined. The CDR3 is 16 amino acids. Deletions cut 1 base from V and 0 bases from J, with 12 bases between. Per germline, CDR1 SGHTA and CDR2 FQGNSA. CDR3 residues: CASSLVWGEANYGYTF. The CDR3 nucleotides read TGTGCCAGCAGCTTAGTTTGGGGAGAAGCTAACTATGGCTACACCTTC.

The chain combines TRBV6-1 with TRBJ2-6; D remains ambiguous. The CDR3 has 15 amino acids. CDR1 is MNHNS and CDR2 is SASEGT in the germline V gene. Trimming stripped 1 base from V and 0 bases from J, with 4 bases between. As DNA, the CDR3 is TGTGCCAGCAGTGAAGGGGGCTCTGGGGCCAACGTCCTGACTTTC. Its protein product is CASSEGGSGANVLTF.

J is TRBJ2-7 and V is TRBV6-5; 9 positions match TRBD1. The V gene end was trimmed by 0 bases and the J gene end by 6 bases; junction bases not matched to a gene: 6. Germline V CDR1 and CDR2: MNHEY, SVGAGI. The CDR3 consists of 15 residues. In nucleotides, the CDR3 is TGTGCCAGCAGTTACTCCCCGTCGGACAGGGGCGAGCAGTACTTC. Translating gives CASSYSPSDRGEQYF.

The chain uses TRBV5-8 and TRBJ2-2, with a possible D match to TRBD1 (5 bases). The germline V gene encodes CDR1 SGHTS and CDR2 YDEGEE. This CDR3 contains 16 residues. Trimming shortened V by 3 bases and J by 0 bases, and 12 bases separated the two germline ends. Here the CDR3 reads CASSSRRQSNTGELFF. The CDR3 nucleotides are TGTGCCAGCAGCTCTCGGAGACAGTCGAACACCGGGGAGCTGTTTTTT.

The V and J genes are TRBV19 and TRBJ2-7; no clear D gene. In germline, CDR1 is LNHDA, CDR2 SQIVND (reference sequence). This CDR3 has 15 amino acids. Trimming stripped 4 bases from V and 4 bases from J, with 17 bases between. The CDR3 DNA follows: TGTGCCAGTAGTAGAGGATATTCTGATATATACGAGCAGTACTTC. Protein: CASSRGYSDIYEQYF.

This clone has more than one count but fewer than ten. This chain uses TRBV10-3 with TRBJ1-3; possibly TRBD1 for D (6 bases). The ends were cut back, 3 bases at V and 3 bases at J, with 12 bases in the middle. CDR1 is ENHRY and CDR2 is SYGVKD in the germline V gene. CDR3 length: 15 amino acids. CDR3 sequence: CAISDRGGVGNTIYF. The CDR3 region has the DNA TGTGCCATCAGTGACAGGGGAGGCGTTGGAAACACCATATATTTT.

This clone was recorded once. This chain uses TRBV19 with TRBJ1-6; D call uncertain. Between the trimmed V and J ends, which lost 5 bases and 8 bases, there was a span of 13 bases. This CDR3 region has 14 residues. In germline, CDR1 is LNHDA, CDR2 SQIVND (reference sequence). The CDR3 region is CASSPGLLHSPLHF. DNA of the CDR3: TGTGCCAGTAGTCCCGGGCTCCTACATTCACCCCTCCACTTT.

This chain's CDR3 is CASSSAGSGKNIQYF. CDR3 in DNA: TGTGCCAGCAGCTCAGCGGGGAGTGGCAAAAACATTCAGTACTTC. The J gene is TRBJ2-4, the V gene TRBV16; 7 bases are a match to TRBD2. The CDR3 totals 15 residues. V dropped 5 bases and J dropped 3; count of bases not matched to a gene: 7. Germline assignment: CDR1 KGHSY and CDR2 FQNENV.

The chain joins TRBV4-2 to TRBJ1-2; no definite D call. V lost 0 bases, J lost 2 bases, and 7 bases lay in between. Looked up from germline, CDR1 is LGHNA and CDR2 is YNFKEQ. The CDR3 spans 14 residues. In nucleotides, the CDR3 is TGTGCCAGCAGCCAAGAACACCTCAACTATGGCTACACCTTC. Protein: CASSQEHLNYGYTF.

This clone was counted a few times. The V and J genes are TRBV19 and TRBJ1-1, with 8 bases that match TRBD1. Trimming cost V 3 bases and J 0 bases; bases outside gene matches: 6. The CDR3 covers 16 residues. Germline-derived CDR1 and CDR2 are LNHDA and SQIVND (reference sequence). CDR3 in amino acids: CASSIGQGFMNTEAFF. DNA for the CDR3: TGTGCCAGTAGTATTGGACAGGGTTTCATGAACACTGAAGCTTTCTTT.

This chain links TRBV7-9 with TRBJ2-3, with a possible D match to TRBD2 (7 bases). V was cut by 4 bases and J by 1 base, with 12 bases left in between. Per the germline V gene, CDR1 is SEHNR and CDR2 is FQNEAQ (reference sequence). This CDR3 comprises 15 residues. Here the CDR3 DNA reads TGTGCCAGCAGCTCTATAGGGGGGGGCACAGATACGCAGTATTTT. Translating gives CASSSIGGGTDTQYF.

This clone was observed once. V usage is TRBV5-8 and J usage is TRBJ1-2; a possible D gene is TRBD1 (6 bases). This CDR3 is built from 14 residues. V lost 4 bases, J lost 3 bases, and 13 bases lay in between. The germline gives CDR1 SGHTS, CDR2 YDEGEE. CDR3 loop: CASSPQGHYYGYTF. The CDR3 DNA follows: TGTGCCAGCAGCCCGCAGGGGCATTACTATGGCTACACCTTC.

This chain connects TRBV4-2 to TRBJ1-6; 8 bases are shared with TRBD1. Germline V gene lookup returns CDR1 LGHNA and CDR2 YNFKEQ. This CDR3 region has 16 residues. J was trimmed by 7 bases and V by 0 bases; bases with no gene match: 5. CDR3 amino acids: CASSQDGTGVNSPLHF. Here the CDR3 DNA reads TGTGCCAGCAGCCAAGATGGGACAGGAGTGAATTCACCCCTCCACTTT.

The genes are TRBV28 and TRBJ1-5; D is perhaps TRBD1 (6 bases). The germline CDR1 and CDR2 sequences are MDHEN and SYDVKM. Trimming cost V 6 bases and J 5 bases, with 11 bases left between them. The CDR3 has 13 residues. CDR3 sequence: CASSLRGDQPQHF. CDR3 bases: TGTGCCAGCAGCCTAAGGGGGGATCAGCCCCAGCATTTT. The variable domain in full, completed from reference TRBV28 and TRBJ1-5, reads DVKVTQSSRYLVKRTGEKVFLECVQDMDHENMFWYRQDPGLGLRLIYFSYDVKMKEKGDIPEGYSVSREKKERFSLILESASTNQTSMYLCASSLRGDQPQHFGDGTRLSIL.

The rearrangement links TRBV10-3 to TRBJ2-5; 8 bases line up with TRBD1. Germline V gives CDR1 ENHRY, CDR2 SYGVKD. The trim removed 8 bases at V and 2 bases at J, leaving 10 bases unmatched. The CDR3 totals 15 residues. DNA for the CDR3: TGTGCCATCCGACGCGGCACAGGGGGTCAAGAGACCCAGTACTTC. It is translated as CAIRRGTGGQETQYF.

The V call is TRBV7-6, the J call TRBJ1-4; D perhaps matches TRBD1 (6 bases). Germline V gene data show CDR1 as SGHVS and CDR2 as FNYEAQ. This CDR3 has 14 residues. V lost 4 bases, J lost 5 bases, and 11 bases lay in between. CDR3 nucleotides: TGTGCCAGCAGCTCAGCGAGGGGGAATGAAAAACTGTTTTTT. Translating it yields CASSSARGNEKLFF.

V is TRBV19 and J is TRBJ1-1; no clear D. This CDR3 is 11 amino acids long. With 7 bases removed from V and 1 base from J, the gap between germline ends came to 4 bases. CDR1 LNHDA and CDR2 SQIVND come from the germline V gene (reference sequence). This CDR3 is CASTTNTEAFF. The CDR3 coding sequence is TGTGCCAGTACGACGAACACTGAAGCTTTCTTT.

The chain recombines TRBV28 with TRBJ2-3; TRBD2 matches at 8 bases. Per the germline V gene, CDR1 is MDHEN and CDR2 is SYDVKM. The V gene end was trimmed by 3 bases and the J gene end by 2 bases; junction bases not matched to a gene: 4. This CDR3 region has 15 residues. The CDR3 sequence is CASSFRGGNTDTQYF. The CDR3 DNA follows: TGTGCCAGCAGTTTCCGGGGGGGAAACACAGATACGCAGTATTTT.